These T cell receptor beta chains were read from a single sample in a study of PD-L1 blockade in urothelial cancer. Sequencing used immunoSEQ multiplex PCR; TCRdb keeps in-frame clones, though not all of them. The sample includes fewer than 50,000 clones, nearly 90% of them seen just once. Sequences were derived from PBMCs, sampled around atezolizumab (anti-PD-L1) treatment. The receptors come from a man aged 60-69 years with urothelial cancer. CDR3s include the opening cysteine and the closing phenylalanine or tryptophan. D genes are given only for firm matches. A row's size may be missing; if present it is once, few, many or a size class.

clone_size	v_call	j_call	d_call	cdr3_aa	cdr3_nt
NA	TRBV6-5	TRBJ1-1	NA	CASRYGRRAGTEAFF	TGTGCCAGCCGATATGGGAGGAGGGCGGGTACTGAAGCTTTCTTT
NA	TRBV7-6	TRBJ1-3	NA	CASSLAGGPSGNTIYF	TGTGCCAGCAGCTTAGCGGGGGGACCCTCTGGAAACACCATATATTTT
once	TRBV7-9	TRBJ1-2	NA	CASSPGEDYGYTF	TGTGCCAGCAGCCCCGGGGAGGACTATGGCTACACCTTC
NA	TRBV30	TRBJ1-1	NA	CAWSVIPTGTEAFF	TGTGCCTGGAGTGTAATCCCTACGGGCACTGAAGCTTTCTTT
NA	TRBV5-5	TRBJ1-3	NA	CASSLDIISGNTIYF	TGTGCCAGCAGCTTGGACATTATCTCTGGAAACACCATATATTTT
NA	TRBV6-1	TRBJ2-2	TRBD1	CASTRTGEGGELFF	TGTGCCAGCACCAGGACAGGGGAGGGAGGGGAGCTGTTTTTT
once	TRBV29-1	TRBJ2-3	TRBD2	CSPWTSGGTDTQYF	TGCAGCCCGTGGACTAGCGGGGGCACAGATACGCAGTATTTT
NA	TRBV7-2	TRBJ1-2	NA	CASSITRDYGYTF	TGTGCCAGCAGCATCACCCGAGATTATGGCTACACCTTC
once	TRBV28	TRBJ2-1	TRBD2	CASSLWSGRGAGDEQFF	TGTGCCAGCAGTTTATGGTCTGGGCGGGGGGCCGGAGATGAGCAGTTCTTC
NA	TRBV6-5	TRBJ2-5	NA	CASSYLGGMRETQYF	TGTGCCAGCAGTTACCTTGGGGGGATGAGAGAGACCCAGTACTTC
NA	TRBV27	TRBJ1-4	NA	CASSKQGTNEKLFF	TGTGCCAGCAGTAAACAGGGAACTAATGAAAAACTGTTTTTT
NA	TRBV6-4	TRBJ1-2	TRBD1	CASRVYIWTGRSNYGYTF	TGTGCCAGCAGAGTTTACATCTGGACAGGGCGGAGCAACTATGGCTACACCTTC
NA	TRBV7-2	TRBJ1-2	NA	CASSGGQSNGYTF	TGTGCCAGCAGCGGAGGACAGTCGAATGGCTACACCTTC
few	TRBV19	TRBJ2-7	NA	CASNKGRDSYEQYF	TGTGCCAGTAATAAGGGCAGGGATTCCTACGAGCAGTACTTC
NA	TRBV9	TRBJ2-1	TRBD2	CASSVGGGGGLYNEQFF	TGTGCCAGCAGCGTAGGGGGAGGCGGGGGGCTATACAATGAGCAGTTCTTC
NA	TRBV7-6	TRBJ2-5	TRBD1	CASTLSGTAQETQYF	TGTGCCAGCACCCTATCGGGGACAGCCCAAGAGACCCAGTACTTC
NA	TRBV5-1	TRBJ2-2	TRBD1	CASSFGTGVPGELFF	TGCGCCAGCAGCTTCGGGACAGGGGTACCCGGGGAGCTGTTTTTT
NA	TRBV11-1	TRBJ2-4	NA	CASSPRTRLAKNIQYF	TGTGCCAGCAGCCCCCGGACACGACTAGCCAAAAACATTCAGTACTTC
NA	TRBV29-1	TRBJ1-4	NA	CSATGGATNEKLFF	TGCAGCGCCACCGGGGGTGCAACTAATGAAAAACTGTTTTTT
NA	TRBV10-3	TRBJ2-1	NA	CAINARENSYNEQFF	TGTGCCATTAACGCGAGGGAGAACTCCTACAATGAGCAGTTCTTC
NA	TRBV2	TRBJ2-1	NA	CASSLQGDEQFF	TGTGCCAGCAGTCTACAGGGCGATGAGCAGTTCTTC
few	TRBV5-1	TRBJ2-7	NA	CASSLDEGLGEQYF	TGCGCCAGCAGCTTGGATGAGGGCCTGGGCGAGCAGTACTTC
NA	TRBV4-3	TRBJ1-2	TRBD1	CASSHGLGQGRPGYTF	TGCGCCAGCAGCCATGGGCTAGGACAGGGGAGACCGGGCTACACCTTC
NA	TRBV6-5	TRBJ2-5	TRBD1	CASSGTGRGTQYF	TGTGCCAGCAGCGGGACAGGTAGAGGGACCCAGTACTTC
few	TRBV6-1	TRBJ1-5	NA	CASSTAGGNQPQHF	TGTGCCAGCAGTACCGCAGGGGGCAATCAGCCCCAGCATTTT
NA	TRBV19	TRBJ2-7	NA	CASSPTRQAASYEQYF	TGTGCCAGTAGTCCCACCCGACAGGCTGCTTCCTACGAGCAGTACTTC
NA	TRBV7-9	TRBJ2-1	NA	CASSRGRGEQFF	TGTGCCAGCAGCCGGGGGAGAGGGGAGCAGTTCTTC
NA	TRBV28	TRBJ2-2	NA	CASSRLGAGNPGELFF	TGTGCCAGCAGTCGCTTGGGTGCGGGGAACCCCGGGGAGCTGTTTTTT
NA	TRBV5-1	TRBJ2-7	TRBD2	CASTTHSSGEQYF	TGCGCCAGCACCACCCACTCTAGCGGGGAGCAGTACTTC
NA	TRBV9	TRBJ2-2	NA	CASSSITLTGELFF	TGTGCCAGCAGCTCAATTACTCTCACCGGGGAGCTGTTTTTT
NA	TRBV7-9	TRBJ2-6	NA	CASSLLDAPSPSGANVLTF	TGTGCCAGCAGCTTATTGGACGCCCCTAGCCCTTCTGGGGCCAACGTCCTGACTTTC
NA	TRBV6-1	TRBJ2-7	NA	CASRAGHNTHEQYF	TGTGCCAGCAGAGCGGGACATAATACCCACGAGCAGTACTTC
NA	TRBV7-9	TRBJ1-3	TRBD1	CASSLTGTDSGNTIYF	TGTGCCAGCAGCCTCACCGGGACAGACTCTGGAAACACCATATATTTT
NA	TRBV2	TRBJ1-3	NA	CATTRESGNTIYF	TGTGCGACCACTAGGGAATCCGGAAACACCATATATTTT
NA	TRBV4-3	TRBJ1-1	NA	CASSHIWRGTEAFF	TGCGCCAGCAGCCATATATGGAGGGGTACTGAAGCTTTCTTT
NA	TRBV19	TRBJ1-1	NA	CASSTIQGTTEAFF	TGTGCCAGTAGTACTATACAGGGTACCACTGAAGCTTTCTTT
few	TRBV7-8	TRBJ1-6	NA	CASSSRTNNNSPLHF	TGTGCCAGCAGCAGCCGGACAAACAATAATTCACCCCTCCACTTT
NA	TRBV6-6	TRBJ1-1	NA	CASSYEATEAFF	TGTGCCAGCAGTTACGAGGCCACTGAAGCTTTCTTT
NA	TRBV2	TRBJ1-1	TRBD1	CASTGQGLYTEAFF	TGTGCCAGTACGGGACAGGGACTTTACACTGAAGCTTTCTTT
NA	TRBV6-1	TRBJ1-3	NA	CASSPLQSSGNTIYF	TGTGCCAGCAGCCCCCTGCAGTCCTCTGGAAACACCATATATTTT
once	TRBV11-2	TRBJ2-1	NA	CASSLDREAFLYNEQFF	TGTGCCAGCAGCTTAGATCGGGAAGCCTTTCTCTACAATGAGCAGTTCTTC
few	TRBV11-3	TRBJ2-1	TRBD1	CASSSSLGTGDNEQFF	TGTGCCAGCAGCTCAAGCCTCGGGACAGGCGACAATGAGCAGTTCTTC